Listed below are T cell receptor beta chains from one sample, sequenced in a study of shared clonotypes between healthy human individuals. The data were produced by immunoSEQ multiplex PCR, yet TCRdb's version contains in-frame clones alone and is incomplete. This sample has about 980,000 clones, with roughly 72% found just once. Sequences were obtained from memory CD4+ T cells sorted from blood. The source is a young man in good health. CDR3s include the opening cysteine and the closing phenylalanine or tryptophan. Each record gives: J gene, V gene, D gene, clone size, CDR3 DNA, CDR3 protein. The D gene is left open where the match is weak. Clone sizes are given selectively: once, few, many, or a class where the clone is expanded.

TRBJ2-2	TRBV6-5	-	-	TGTGCCACCCTCAAAGGGGGGGGATTCACCGGGGAGCTGTTTTTT	CATLKGGGFTGELFF
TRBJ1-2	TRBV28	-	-	TGTGCCAGCAGTCCGAGTTCTCACAGCTACTACACCTTC	CASSPSSHSYYTF
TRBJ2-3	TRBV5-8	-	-	TGTGCCAGCGGCCTAGGCGGTTTCGCAGATACGCAGTATTTT	CASGLGGFADTQYF
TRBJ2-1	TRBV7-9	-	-	TGTGCCAGCAGCATCCGGGGACGGGGGCGGAATGAGCAGTTCTTC	CASSIRGRGRNEQFF
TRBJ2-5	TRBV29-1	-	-	TGCAGCGTTGATTTAAGCGGGGAGACCCAGTACTTC	CSVDLSGETQYF
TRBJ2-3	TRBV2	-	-	TGTGCCAGCAGCGTACCGGGCCTTGGGACAGATACGCAGTATTTT	CASSVPGLGTDTQYF
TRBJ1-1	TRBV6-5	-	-	TGTGCCAGCAGTCTCTCCGCGGGGTTAGCTTTCTTT	CASSLSAGLAFF
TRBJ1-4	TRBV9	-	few	TGTGCCAGCAGCGTGACTAGTAGGGCTAATGAAAAACTGTTTTTT	CASSVTSRANEKLFF
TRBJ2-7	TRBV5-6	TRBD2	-	TGTGCCAGCAGCTTCGGGACTAGCGGGTCTTGGGGGGAGCAGTACTTC	CASSFGTSGSWGEQYF
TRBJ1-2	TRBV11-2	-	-	TGTGCCAGCAGCCCCGGGACGGGACCTAACTATGGCTACACCTTC	CASSPGTGPNYGYTF
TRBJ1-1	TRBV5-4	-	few	TGTGCCAGCAGCTTGAACACCGACACTGAAGCTTTCTTT	CASSLNTDTEAFF
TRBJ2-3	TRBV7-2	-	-	TGTGCCAGCAGCTTAGAGGAAGGTGTCACAGATACGCAGTATTTT	CASSLEEGVTDTQYF
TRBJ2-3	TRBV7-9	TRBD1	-	TGTGCCAGCAGCCGTCAGGGGGCTATGGCCGGGGATACGCAGTATTTT	CASSRQGAMAGDTQYF
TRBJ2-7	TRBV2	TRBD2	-	TGTGCCCTACGACTAGCGGGAAGAAACGAGCAGTACTTC	CALRLAGRNEQYF
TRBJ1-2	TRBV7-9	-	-	TGTGCCAGCAGCCCGAAGACGGGGCTCTATGGCTACACCTTC	CASSPKTGLYGYTF
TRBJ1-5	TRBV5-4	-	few	TGTGCCAGCAGCTTGGACAGGGTCCAGCCCCAGCATTTT	CASSLDRVQPQHF
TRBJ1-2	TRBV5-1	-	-	TGCGCCAGCAGCTTTGATGGGGGAGGAGGTGGCTACACCTTC	CASSFDGGGGGYTF
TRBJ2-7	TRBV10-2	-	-	TGCGCCACCAGGGCCTCCTCCTACGAGCAGTACTTC	CATRASSYEQYF
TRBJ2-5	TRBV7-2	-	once	TGTGCCAGCAGCTTAGGCCTCCAGGGGCGGGAGACCCAGTACTTC	CASSLGLQGRETQYF
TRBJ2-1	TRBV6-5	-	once	TGTGCCAGCAGTTTGACGCCGGCCACTTACAATGAGCAGTTCTTC	CASSLTPATYNEQFF
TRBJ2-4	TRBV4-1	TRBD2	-	TGCGCCAGCAGCCCGGGACTAGCGGGGGGTGGAGCCAAAAACATTCAGTACTTC	CASSPGLAGGGAKNIQYF
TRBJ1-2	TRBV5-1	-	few	TGCGCCAGCAGCTTAGACAGGAACTATGGCTACACCTTC	CASSLDRNYGYTF
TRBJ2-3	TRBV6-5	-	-	TGTGCCAGCGGACAGATGGGCGAAAGCACAGATACGCAGTATTTT	CASGQMGESTDTQYF
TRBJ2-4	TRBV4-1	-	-	TGCGCCAGCAGCCAAGAGATAGGAGGGTCGTTTGCCAAAAACATTCAGTACTTC	CASSQEIGGSFAKNIQYF
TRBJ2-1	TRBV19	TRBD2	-	TGTGCCAGTAGTATATACCCGACTAGCGGGAGGGCCACGAGGGATATGAATGAGCAGTTCTTC	CASSIYPTSGRATRDMNEQFF
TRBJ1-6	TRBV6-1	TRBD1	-	TGTGCCAGCTCACCGGGACAGGGTAATTCACCCCTCCACTTT	CASSPGQGNSPLHF
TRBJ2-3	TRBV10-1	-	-	TGCGCCAGCAGCAGGGACCTCACAGATACGCAGTATTTT	CASSRDLTDTQYF